This T cell receptor beta chain was identified during a study of regulatory T cells in long-lasting Graves disease. Arm-PCR of CDR3 regions and iRepertoire HTBI primers were used to build TCR beta libraries. TCRdb processed the multiplex PCR reads anew with MiXCR; each CDR3 protein has one entry. The sample holds hundreds of thousands of distinct CDR3 sequences, about 30% seen once. This clonotype was observed a few times. Time point specified: persistent/refractory GD, antithyroid drugs over 5 years with positive TRAb. Isolated PBMC RNA provided the starting material for the TCR library. This CDR3 spans 20 amino acids. The V gene's germline CDR1 is LGHNA and CDR2 YNFKEQ. Trimming took 2 bases from V and 5 from J; bases not matched to a gene: 20.

The rearrangement links TRBV4-2 to TRBJ2-7; 11 nucleotides agree with TRBD2. The specimen comprised peripheral blood mononuclear cells (PBMCs), sampled when the disease was refractory, from a patient treated with antithyroid drugs. The TCR originated in a female donor with Graves disease. The CDR3 DNA reads as TGTGCCAGCAGCCAACCCCCTACGTTTAGCGGGAGGGCCGAACGCCACGAGCAGTACTTC. Its protein is CASSQPPTFSGRAERHEQYF.